The clone carrying this TCR beta chain was recorded at least ten times. The antigen is not known. This entry comes from a study of T-cell reconstitution after alpha-beta-depleted transplantation in children. This CDR3 has 13 residues. Trimming left V 0 bases short and J 1 base short, with 4 bases between. Overall study findings and caveats: About two months after transplant, alpha-beta T cells reportedly came from several hundred expanded graft clones. Day-60 TCRbeta diversity that was high in some patients was derived from surviving recipient T cells and thymic progenitors.

A TCRbeta library incorporating unique molecular identifiers was prepared. TCRdb re-analysed the PCR reads in MiXCR, keeping a single row per CDR3 protein. This table has under 250,000 distinct CDR3 sequences, approximately 17% appearing once. The TCR originated in a male patient aged 2 to 10 who had a stem cell transplant for acute lymphoblastic leukemia, so the T cells may come from the graft donor. The V and J genes are TRBV12-3 or TRBV12-4 and TRBJ2-7; the D is unclear. The specimen was PBMCs, mostly from graft donor cells, collected 360 days after TCRalphabeta/CD19-depleted stem cell transplant. The CDR3 DNA reads as TGTGCCAGCAGTTTAGCGCCGTCCTACGAGCAGTACTTC. The encoded protein is CASSLAPSYEQYF.